A selection of T cell receptor beta chains follows, all from one sample in a study of T cell responses to AZD1222 COVID-19 vaccine. Clones were read by immunoSEQ multiplex PCR, and TCRdb kept only the in-frame ones, dropping some. The sample lists around 100,000 clones, about 89% seen once, with 3.3% in the top ten. The sample in question was peripheral blood, obtained 28 days after the second dose of the MenACWY control vaccine. Source of these receptors: an adult who received the MenACWY meningococcal vaccine as a control. The CDR3 runs from the conserved cysteine through the conserved F or W. The order of the fields is J gene, V gene, CDR3 protein.

J gene: TRBJ1-4; V gene: TRBV6-5; CDR3 protein: CASSYDGTDNEKLFF
J gene: TRBJ2-6; V gene: TRBV4-2; CDR3 protein: CASSQEGAGANVLTF
J gene: TRBJ2-5; V gene: TRBV6-5; CDR3 protein: CASSYLGQGQETQYF
J gene: TRBJ1-5; V gene: TRBV5-1; CDR3 protein: CASSTGISNQPQHF
J gene: TRBJ2-3; V gene: TRBV7-9; CDR3 protein: CASRKQGAGDTQYF
J gene: TRBJ1-1; V gene: TRBV18; CDR3 protein: CASSLGQRNTEAFF
J gene: TRBJ1-2; V gene: TRBV29-1; CDR3 protein: CSVEDFGGARSGYTF
J gene: TRBJ1-4; V gene: TRBV30; CDR3 protein: CAWLGQGLKKLFF
J gene: TRBJ2-2; V gene: TRBV2; CDR3 protein: CASSSDRGGTGELFF
J gene: TRBJ2-1; V gene: TRBV28; CDR3 protein: CASSPYNEQFF
J gene: TRBJ2-2; V gene: TRBV5-1; CDR3 protein: CASSSLGNTGELFF
J gene: TRBJ2-3; V gene: TRBV12-3/TRBV12-4; CDR3 protein: CASSSDTQYF
J gene: TRBJ2-7; V gene: TRBV7-9; CDR3 protein: CASSSGLGVEQYF
J gene: TRBJ1-2; V gene: TRBV3-1/TRBV3-2; CDR3 protein: CASSQEGRNSGYTF
J gene: TRBJ2-3; V gene: TRBV19; CDR3 protein: CASRARGGTDTQYF
J gene: TRBJ2-2; V gene: TRBV5-1; CDR3 protein: CASSLAGTAGGELFF
J gene: TRBJ1-1; V gene: TRBV14; CDR3 protein: CASSLNMNTEAFF
J gene: TRBJ1-1; V gene: TRBV7-2; CDR3 protein: CASSLEGRVPEAFF
J gene: TRBJ1-1; V gene: TRBV3-1/TRBV3-2; CDR3 protein: CASSHGAESEAFF
J gene: TRBJ2-1; V gene: TRBV5-1; CDR3 protein: CASSLEQGGHNEQFF
J gene: TRBJ1-2; V gene: TRBV24-1; CDR3 protein: CATSDFAGSYGYTF
J gene: TRBJ1-5; V gene: TRBV7-9; CDR3 protein: CASSQQGLYQPQHF
J gene: TRBJ1-5; V gene: TRBV9; CDR3 protein: CASSPGVSNQPQHF
J gene: TRBJ2-3; V gene: TRBV18; CDR3 protein: CASSPGSGDTQYF
J gene: TRBJ1-1; V gene: TRBV5-5; CDR3 protein: CASSWQGGNTEAFF
J gene: TRBJ1-4; V gene: TRBV4-3; CDR3 protein: CASSQGDGATNEKLFF
J gene: TRBJ2-7; V gene: TRBV5-1; CDR3 protein: CASKGDPGTAPYEQYF
J gene: TRBJ1-2; V gene: TRBV5-1; CDR3 protein: CASSLATGQVYYGYTF
J gene: TRBJ1-2; V gene: TRBV19; CDR3 protein: CASSVDRGSGYTF
J gene: TRBJ1-2; V gene: TRBV7-2; CDR3 protein: CASSAGRVYGYTF
J gene: TRBJ1-6; V gene: TRBV4-3; CDR3 protein: CASSQERQGHNSPLHF
J gene: TRBJ2-3; V gene: TRBV5-1; CDR3 protein: CASSLLGRADTQYF
J gene: TRBJ2-2; V gene: TRBV24-1; CDR3 protein: CATSDPGRGTTGELFF
J gene: TRBJ2-7; V gene: TRBV19; CDR3 protein: CASRPDRAAYEQYF
J gene: TRBJ1-5; V gene: TRBV18; CDR3 protein: CASSPGRGYSNQPQHF
J gene: TRBJ1-1; V gene: TRBV11-2; CDR3 protein: CASSPRGRVNTEAFF
J gene: TRBJ2-2; V gene: TRBV7-3; CDR3 protein: CASSLLGDGGELFF
J gene: TRBJ2-1; V gene: TRBV4-1; CDR3 protein: CASSHLRDEQFF
J gene: TRBJ2-3; V gene: TRBV7-2; CDR3 protein: CASSPTSGHTSDTQYF
J gene: TRBJ1-2; V gene: TRBV7-2; CDR3 protein: CASSLGVGQGAGYGYTF
J gene: TRBJ2-3; V gene: TRBV7-3; CDR3 protein: CASSSLGDDTQYF
J gene: TRBJ2-1; V gene: TRBV2; CDR3 protein: CASSSGGAYNEQFF
J gene: TRBJ2-7; V gene: TRBV6-6; CDR3 protein: CASSQGHGAYEQYF
J gene: TRBJ1-4; V gene: TRBV5-4; CDR3 protein: CASSLEPGGNEKLFF